This T cell receptor (beta chain) was identified during a study of blood T cell repertoires in COVID-19. About the study: The United States, Italy and Spain supplied acute and convalescent COVID-19 samples.

Donors were grouped by their self-reported clinical history. Each recovered donor of Cohort 3 presented with two negative PCRs, clearance, or symptom resolution. Looked up from germline, CDR1 is LGHDT and CDR2 is YNNKEL (reference sequence). This CDR3 is 15 amino acids long. Trimming removed 1 base from V and 8 bases from J; junction bases left unmatched: 8. In the original workflow: Estimates of nucleated cell counts were drawn from the amplification of reference gene primers. Data came from immunoSEQ multiplex PCR; TCRdb stores just in-frame clones and leaves some out. V, J and clone size reflect that table, while D and trimming were determined from the DNA. The sample has about 280,000 clones, nearly 90% seen once; the top ten hold around 1.9%.

The TCR sequence derives from a woman aged 60-75 years who had recovered from COVID-19. Sequences were obtained from PBMCs or T cells enriched from blood (not recorded which). This chain joins TRBV3-1 (or the pseudogene TRBV3-2) and TRBJ1-2; TRBD1 matches 9 bases. The CDR3 coding sequence is TGTGCCAGCAGCCAAGGGACAGGGGCCCACCCAGGCTACACCTTC. It specifies CASSQGTGAHPGYTF.